These 27 T cell receptor beta chains share one sample of origin, sequenced in a study of T cell repertoires in cytomegalovirus infection. TCRdb re-derived calls from the reads in MiXCR, one entry per CDR3 protein. The sample shows roughly 230,000 distinct CDR3 sequences, 12% of them seen only once. The sequenced sample consisted of PBMCs. The receptor set was obtained from a human donor in good health (CMV status not recorded). Some clones in this sample may be carry-over from other donors' samples.

This clonotype was observed a few times. The chain carries TRBV29-1 and TRBJ1-5, with 9 bases aligning to TRBD1. Germline V gives CDR1 SQVTM, CDR2 ANQGSEA. This CDR3 contains 15 residues. After removal of 7 bases from V and 3 bases from J, the junction contained 10 bases not matched to a gene. CDR3 coding DNA: TGCAGCGCCGCTTTGACAGGGGGTGTCAATCAGCCCCAGCATTTT. Protein sequence: CSAALTGGVNQPQHF.

This clonotype was picked up many times. This sequence joins TRBV7-2 and TRBJ2-2; perhaps TRBD2 as D (5 bases). Deletions cut 1 base from V and 1 base from J, with 10 bases between. The germline V gene has CDR1 SGHTA and CDR2 FQGNSA. The CDR3 runs to 16 residues. The CDR3 region is CASSLEGSVNTGELFF. The DNA of the CDR3 is TGTGCCAGCAGCTTAGAGGGTAGCGTGAACACCGGGGAGCTGTTTTTT. Complete variable domain (other parts from reference TRBV7-2 and TRBJ2-2): GAGVSQSPSNKVTEKGKDVELRCDPISGHTALYWYRQSLGQGLEFLIYFQGNSAPDKSGLPSDRFSAERTGGSVSTLTIQRTQQEDSAVYLCASSLEGSVNTGELFFGEGSRLTVL.

The rearrangement joins TRBV5-4 to TRBJ2-3; no firm D call. Germline CDR1 is SGHNT and CDR2 is YYREEE (reference sequence). The CDR3 sequence is 14 residues long. Trimming stripped 4 bases from V and 0 bases from J, with 9 bases between. The CDR3 loop reads CASSAARSTDTQYF. The CDR3 DNA sequence: TGTGCCAGCAGCGCCGCTAGAAGCACAGATACGCAGTATTTT.

This clonotype was observed many times. V usage is TRBV3-1 and J usage is TRBJ2-1; 11 positions agree with TRBD2. With 5 bases clipped from V and 15 bases from J, the junction kept 15 bases outside the gene matches. The CDR3 sequence is 15 residues long. Germline CDR1 and CDR2: LGHDT and YNNKEL (reference sequence). The CDR3 region has the DNA TGTGCCAGCAGCGCCCAAACTAGCGGGGGTAGGAGTCGGTTCTTC. This encodes CASSAQTSGGRSRFF.

This clonotype was detected ten times or more. This chain joins TRBV7-2 and TRBJ2-5; D is unresolved. V dropped 4 bases and J dropped 3 bases, with 21 bases sitting between them. The germline gives CDR1 SGHTA, CDR2 FQGNSA. CDR3 length: 17 amino acids. DNA for the CDR3: TGTGCCAGCAGCTGGGCCCCTCGGCGCCAGGCGGAAGAGACCCAGTACTTC. Translated: CASSWAPRRQAEETQYF. The entire variable domain, with the rest obtained from reference TRBV7-2 and TRBJ2-5, is as follows: GAGVSQSPSNKVTEKGKDVELRCDPISGHTALYWYRQSLGQGLEFLIYFQGNSAPDKSGLPSDRFSAERTGGSVSTLTIQRTQQEDSAVYLCASSWAPRRQAEETQYFGPGTRLLVL.

This clonotype has a count of ten or more. This chain connects TRBV11-1 to TRBJ1-1; 7 nucleotides agree with TRBD1. Germline assignment: CDR1 SGHAT and CDR2 FQDESV (reference sequence). Trimming removed 5 bases from V and 8 bases from J; junction bases left unmatched: 8. The CDR3 has 13 amino acids. This CDR3 reads CASSATGRREAFF. The CDR3 nucleotides read TGTGCCAGCAGCGCGACAGGGAGGAGGGAAGCTTTCTTT.

Only a few counts were recorded for this clonotype. The chain carries TRBV19 and TRBJ2-3, with D tentatively TRBD1 or TRBD2 (5 bases each). Germline V lookup: CDR1 LNHDA, CDR2 SQIVND (reference sequence). The CDR3 extends over 12 amino acids. V was cut by 7 bases and J by 8 bases, with 13 bases left in between. The CDR3 DNA reads TGTGCCAGTACCCGCGAGAGGGGTACGCAGTATTTT. This sequence encodes CASTRERGTQYF.

This clonotype has at least ten counts. The chain uses TRBV28 and TRBJ2-5; 8 nucleotides match TRBD1. The CDR3 spans 14 residues. The V and J ends lost 5 bases and 9 bases, in that order; junction bases with no gene match: 11. Germline assignment: CDR1 MDHEN and CDR2 SYDVKM. For the CDR3, the DNA is TGTGCCAGCAGTCCGCAGGGGGCCGGTAGGCCCCAGTACTTC. It translates to CASSPQGAGRPQYF.

In its sample, this clonotype was seen a few times. This chain joins TRBV2 and TRBJ1-1; D gene uncertain. There are 14 residues in the CDR3. CDR1 and CDR2 from the germline V gene are SNHLY and FYNNEI. V dropped 1 base and J dropped 0 bases, with 6 bases sitting between them. CDR3 sequence reads: CASSEVGLNTEAFF. CDR3 nucleotides: TGTGCCAGCAGTGAAGTGGGGTTGAACACTGAAGCTTTCTTT. The variable domain in full, with the rest retrieved from reference TRBV2 and TRBJ1-1, is EPEVTQTPSHQVTQMGQEVILRCVPISNHLYFYWYRQILGQKVEFLVSFYNNEISEKSEIFDDQFSVERPDGSNFTLKIRSTKLEDSAMYFCASSEVGLNTEAFFGQGTRLTVV.

This clonotype was seen a handful of times. V usage is TRBV28 and J usage is TRBJ1-1; D gene ambiguous. Germline-derived CDR1 and CDR2 are MDHEN and SYDVKM. CDR3 length: 12 residues. Trimming removed 6 bases from V and 6 bases from J, with 11 bases in between. The CDR3 is CASRNGPSEAFF. DNA for the CDR3: TGTGCCAGCAGGAATGGCCCCTCTGAAGCTTTCTTT. Full variable domain (missing parts from reference TRBV28 and TRBJ1-1): DVKVTQSSRYLVKRTGEKVFLECVQDMDHENMFWYRQDPGLGLRLIYFSYDVKMKEKGDIPEGYSVSREKKERFSLILESASTNQTSMYLCASRNGPSEAFFGQGTRLTVV.

Ten or more counts support this clonotype. The V call is TRBV7-2, the J call TRBJ2-3; no definite D call. The CDR3 covers 11 residues. Germline V gives CDR1 SGHTA, CDR2 FQGNSA. V lost 11 bases to trimming and J lost 4 bases, with 10 bases between them. The CDR3 DNA is TGTGCCGGATCTGGAGCAGATACGCAGTATTTT. Translated: CAGSGADTQYF.

On this clonotype itself: A read error may account for a junction end that differs from germline. Written as DNA, the CDR3 is TGTGCCAGCAGCTCCGACTCCGGCTCCTACGAGCAGTACTTC. The encoded protein is CASSSDSGSYEQYF. The chain couples TRBV5-3 to TRBJ2-7; D ambiguous. TRBV5-3 belongs to the ORF category, with a function that is uncertain. This CDR3 has 14 amino acids.

This clonotype was seen many times. V and J are TRBV20-1 and TRBJ1-5; 7 nucleotides line up with TRBD1. J gave up 2 bases and V 2 bases, and 3 bases lay outside the gene matches. Looked up from germline, CDR1 is DFQATT and CDR2 is SNEGSKA (reference sequence). The CDR3 consists of 14 residues. The CDR3 region has the DNA TGCAGTGCTAGAATTGGACAGGGCAATCAGCCCCAGCATTTT. Amino acids: CSARIGQGNQPQHF.

This clonotype turned up a few times. The chain joins TRBV28 to TRBJ1-1; no reliable D call. Germline lookup yields CDR1 MDHEN and CDR2 SYDVKM. The ends were cut back, 4 bases at V and 3 bases at J, with 15 bases in the middle. The length of the CDR3 is 15 residues. Written as DNA, the CDR3 is TGTGCCAGCAGTTCTCCCCCCTGGGCGGACACTGAAGCTTTCTTT. Its protein is CASSSPPWADTEAFF. The full variable domain, in which reference TRBV28 and TRBJ1-1 provide the parts outside the CDR3, is DVKVTQSSRYLVKRTGEKVFLECVQDMDHENMFWYRQDPGLGLRLIYFSYDVKMKEKGDIPEGYSVSREKKERFSLILESASTNQTSMYLCASSSPPWADTEAFFGQGTRLTVV.

A few counts support this clonotype. A much larger clone is a single base away; this may be a read error. The chain recombines TRBV12-3 or TRBV12-4 with TRBJ1-1, with no clear D. CDR3 length: 11 amino acids. Deletions cut 7 bases from V and 4 bases from J, with 7 bases between. CDR3 amino acids: CASTRGTEAFF. In DNA form, the CDR3 reads TGTGCCAGCACCCGGGGCACTGAAGCTTTCTTT.

This clonotype was seen repeatedly, ten times or more. The gene calls are TRBV12-3 or TRBV12-4 and TRBJ1-2; 8 positions match TRBD1. V gave up 3 bases and J gave up 5 bases; unmatched junction bases: 5. There are 14 residues in the CDR3. As DNA, the CDR3 is TGTGCCAGCAGTTTCCAGGGGGCGGGATATGGCTACACCTTC. This translates into CASSFQGAGYGYTF.

This clonotype was detected only a few times. This sequence joins TRBV5-6 and TRBJ2-7; TRBD2 aligns across 12 bases. The CDR3 totals 16 residues. V trimming: 0 bases; J trimming: 3 bases; junction bases outside the gene matches: 4. The germline CDR1 and CDR2 sequences are SGHDT and YYEEEE. The CDR3 DNA is TGTGCCAGCAGCTTGGAAGGACTAGCGGGGTTCTACGAGCAGTACTTC. It translates to CASSLEGLAGFYEQYF.

This clonotype was observed many times. This chain connects TRBV7-2 to TRBJ2-2; D gene unclear. V lost 1 base and J lost 5, with 5 bases in between. Germline assignment: CDR1 SGHTA and CDR2 FQGNSA. The CDR3 loop spans 13 amino acids. DNA for the CDR3: TGTGCCAGCAGCTTAGATACGACCGGGGAGCTGTTTTTT. Its translation: CASSLDTTGELFF.

The V and J genes are TRBV6-1 and TRBJ2-6, with D perhaps assigned TRBD1 or TRBD2 (6 bases each). V was clipped by 7 bases and J by 2 bases, with 12 bases between them. The CDR3 consists of 15 residues. CDR1 and CDR2 (germline): MNHNS, SASEGT. CDR3 nucleotides: TGTGCCAGCATGGACGGGGGCCCTGGGGCCAACGTCCTGACTTTC. Translating gives CASMDGGPGANVLTF.

This clonotype was seen many times. The chain is built from TRBV5-4 and TRBJ2-1; D possibly corresponds to TRBD1 (6 bases). Trimming left V 1 base short and J 4 bases short, with 12 bases between. The CDR3 is 15 amino acids. CDR1 and CDR2 (germline): SGHNT, YYREEE (reference sequence). The DNA for the CDR3 is TGTGCCAGCAGCTTGACGGGACAAAAATACAATGAGCAGTTCTTC. This translates into CASSLTGQKYNEQFF.

The chain employs TRBV7-3 and TRBJ2-3; D is possibly TRBD2 (6 bases). CDR1 and CDR2 (germline): SGHTA, FQGTGA. Trimming left V 8 bases short and J 2 bases short, with 11 bases between. The CDR3 totals 13 residues. CDR3 sequence (DNA): TGTGCCAGCGGGTGGGACTCCACAGATACGCAGTATTTT. Its translation: CASGWDSTDTQYF.

V gene TRBV12-3 or TRBV12-4 combines with J gene TRBJ1-2; unclear D gene. The CDR3 is 13 residues long. Trimming cost V 5 bases and J 1 base, with 8 bases left between them. The DNA for the CDR3 is TGTGCCAGCAGTACTACAGATAACTATGGCTACACCTTC. Amino acid sequence: CASSTTDNYGYTF.

The chain uses TRBV19 and TRBJ1-5; TRBD1 aligns across 7 bases. CDR3 length equals 15 residues. Looked up from germline, CDR1 is LNHDA and CDR2 is SQIVND (reference sequence). Trimming cost V 4 bases and J 4 bases; bases outside gene matches: 7. CDR3 loop: CASSTTGNGNQPQHF. The CDR3 bases are TGTGCCAGTAGTACGACAGGGAATGGGAATCAGCCCCAGCATTTT.

The chain couples TRBV6-5 to TRBJ1-2; D uncertain. Germline loops: CDR1 MNHEY, CDR2 SVGAGI. Trimming cost V 6 bases and J 4 bases, with 12 bases left between them. This CDR3 region has 13 residues. As DNA, the CDR3 is TGTGCCAGCAGGCCCTTTGGAACCTATGGCTACACCTTC. This translates into CASRPFGTYGYTF.

This clonotype was found many times. V usage is TRBV14 and J usage is TRBJ2-3; D not certain. The CDR3 runs 12 residues. In germline, CDR1 is SGHDN, CDR2 FVKESK. Trimming cost V 1 base and J 4 bases, with 3 bases left between them. The CDR3 DNA reads TGTGCCAGCAGCCAAGTCCCAGATACGCAGTATTTT. Protein sequence: CASSQVPDTQYF.

This clonotype was detected a few times. This sequence joins TRBV20-1 and TRBJ2-3; 9 nucleotides match TRBD2. The J segment lost 3 bases and the V segment lost 3 bases, leaving 7 bases of the junction unmatched. The CDR3 contains 15 residues. Germline V gene sequence: CDR1 DFQATT, CDR2 SNEGSKA (reference sequence). The CDR3 DNA is TGCAGTGCTAGTGGTAGCGGGAGTGGAACAGATACGCAGTATTTT. Amino acids: CSASGSGSGTDTQYF.

In this sample, this clonotype turned up many times. The rearrangement joins TRBV7-2 to TRBJ2-3; TRBD2 matches 10 bases. Trimming at V came to 5 bases and at J to 4 bases, leaving 9 bases not matched to a gene. There are 16 residues in the CDR3. The V gene's germline CDR1 is SGHTA and CDR2 FQGNSA. DNA of the CDR3: TGTGCCAGCAGCGGCAGACTAGCGGGCTGGGCAGATACGCAGTATTTT. Translated: CASSGRLAGWADTQYF.